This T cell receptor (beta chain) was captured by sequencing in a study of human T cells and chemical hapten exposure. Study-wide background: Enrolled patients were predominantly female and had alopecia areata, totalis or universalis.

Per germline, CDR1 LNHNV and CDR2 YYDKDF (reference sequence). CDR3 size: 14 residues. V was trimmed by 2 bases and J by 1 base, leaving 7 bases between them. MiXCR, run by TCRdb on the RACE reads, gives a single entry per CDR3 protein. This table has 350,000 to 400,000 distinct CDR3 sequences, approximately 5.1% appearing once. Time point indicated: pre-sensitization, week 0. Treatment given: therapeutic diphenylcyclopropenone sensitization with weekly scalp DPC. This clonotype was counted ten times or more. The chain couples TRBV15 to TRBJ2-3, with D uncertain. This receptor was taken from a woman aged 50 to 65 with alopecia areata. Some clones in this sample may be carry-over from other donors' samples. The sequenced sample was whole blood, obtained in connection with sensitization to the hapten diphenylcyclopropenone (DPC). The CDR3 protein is CATSRSPGTDTQYF. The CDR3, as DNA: TGTGCCACCAGCAGATCCCCTGGCACAGATACGCAGTATTTT.